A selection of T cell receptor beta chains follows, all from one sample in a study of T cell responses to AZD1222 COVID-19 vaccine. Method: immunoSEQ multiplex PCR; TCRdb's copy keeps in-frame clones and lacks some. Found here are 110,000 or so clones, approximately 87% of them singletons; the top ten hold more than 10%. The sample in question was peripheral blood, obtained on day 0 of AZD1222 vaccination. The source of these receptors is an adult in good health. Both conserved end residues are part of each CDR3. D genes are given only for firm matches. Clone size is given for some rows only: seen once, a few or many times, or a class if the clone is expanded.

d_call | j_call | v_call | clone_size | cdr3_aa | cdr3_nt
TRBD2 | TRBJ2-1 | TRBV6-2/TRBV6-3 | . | CASSLPPVVAGNNEQFF | TGTGCCAGCAGCCTACCGCCTGTGGTAGCGGGGAACAATGAGCAGTTCTTC
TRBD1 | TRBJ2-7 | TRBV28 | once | CASNQGAIYEQYF | TGTGCCAGCAACCAGGGGGCGATCTACGAGCAGTACTTC
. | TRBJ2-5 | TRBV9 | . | CASSGRLDQETQYF | TGTGCCAGCAGCGGCCGGCTGGACCAAGAGACCCAGTACTTC
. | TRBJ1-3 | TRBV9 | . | CASSVEGIPGNTIYF | TGTGCCAGCAGCGTAGAAGGGATCCCTGGAAACACCATATATTTT
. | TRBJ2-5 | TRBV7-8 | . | CASSLNPRKGTQYF | TGTGCCAGCAGCTTAAATCCTAGAAAGGGGACCCAGTACTTC
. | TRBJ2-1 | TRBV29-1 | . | CSVEDRGPRGEQFF | TGCAGCGTTGAAGATCGAGGACCTAGGGGGGAGCAGTTCTTC
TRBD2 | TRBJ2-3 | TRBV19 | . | CASSLGAGIRADTQYF | TGTGCCAGTAGTTTGGGAGCGGGAATAAGGGCAGATACGCAGTATTTT
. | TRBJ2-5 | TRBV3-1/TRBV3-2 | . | CASSSQETQYF | TGTGCCAGCAGCTCCCAAGAGACCCAGTACTTC
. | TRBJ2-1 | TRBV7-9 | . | CASSLASVEQFF | TGTGCCAGCAGCTTGGCTAGCGTAGAGCAGTTCTTC
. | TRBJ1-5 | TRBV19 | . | CASSLSGGNQPQHF | TGTGCCAGTAGTTTGTCAGGAGGCAATCAGCCCCAGCATTTT
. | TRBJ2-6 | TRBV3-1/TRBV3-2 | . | CASSQVGIGSGANVLTF | TGTGCCAGCAGCCAGGTTGGAATCGGCTCTGGGGCCAACGTCCTGACTTTC
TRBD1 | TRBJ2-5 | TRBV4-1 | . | CASSPPGRGRETQYF | TGCGCCAGCAGCCCCCCGGGCAGGGGGCGGGAGACCCAGTACTTC
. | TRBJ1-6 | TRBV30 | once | CAWKGPSSPLHF | TGTGCCTGGAAGGGTCCAAGTTCACCCCTCCACTTT
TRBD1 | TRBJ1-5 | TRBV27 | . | CASSLQGAMNQPQHF | TGTGCCAGCAGCCTACAGGGGGCTATGAATCAGCCCCAGCATTTT
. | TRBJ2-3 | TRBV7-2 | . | CASSWDPQYF | TGTGCCAGCAGCTGGGATCCGCAGTATTTT
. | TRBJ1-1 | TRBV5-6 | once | CSSEGGENTEAFF | TGTTCGTCCGAGGGGGGCGAGAACACTGAAGCTTTCTTT
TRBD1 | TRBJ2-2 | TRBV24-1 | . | CATSVQGAVGELFF | TGTGCCACCAGTGTACAGGGGGCTGTCGGGGAGCTGTTTTTT
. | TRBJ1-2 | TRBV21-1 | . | CASTPGEGNYGYTF | TGTGCCAGCACCCCGGGTGAGGGTAACTATGGCTACACCTTC
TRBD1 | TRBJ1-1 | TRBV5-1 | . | CASSFGTDPNTEAFF | TGCGCCAGCAGCTTTGGGACAGACCCAAACACTGAAGCTTTCTTT
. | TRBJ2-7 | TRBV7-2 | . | CASSLGRFEQYF | TGTGCCAGCAGCTTAGGTCGTTTCGAGCAGTACTTC
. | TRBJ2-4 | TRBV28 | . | CASSFRLWGRAKNIQYF | TGTGCCAGCAGTTTTAGGCTTTGGGGAAGAGCCAAAAACATTCAGTACTTC
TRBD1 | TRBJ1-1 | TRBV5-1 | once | CASSKGQRESVNTEAFF | TGCGCCAGCAGCAAGGGACAGCGGGAGTCCGTGAACACTGAAGCTTTCTTT
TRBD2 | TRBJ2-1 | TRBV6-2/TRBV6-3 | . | CASSSPGLAGEVYNEQFF | TGTGCCAGCAGTTCACCGGGACTAGCGGGAGAAGTCTACAATGAGCAGTTCTTC
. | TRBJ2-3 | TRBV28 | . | CASSPRGWGGTDTQYF | TGTGCCAGCAGTCCTAGGGGGTGGGGGGGCACAGATACGCAGTATTTT
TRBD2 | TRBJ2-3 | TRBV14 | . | CASSQSRRLAGVTDTQYF | TGTGCCAGCAGCCAATCGCGTAGACTAGCGGGAGTTACAGATACGCAGTATTTT
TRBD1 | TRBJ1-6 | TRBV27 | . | CASSARQGDSPLHF | TGTGCCAGCAGTGCCCGACAGGGGGATTCACCCCTCCACTTT
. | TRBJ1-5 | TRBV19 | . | CASSKGPLNQPQHF | TGTGCCAGTAGTAAGGGACCGCTCAATCAGCCCCAGCATTTT
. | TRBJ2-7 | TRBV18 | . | CASSPRGPGGTYEQYF | TGTGCCAGCTCACCCCGAGGTCCCGGGGGTACTTACGAGCAGTACTTC
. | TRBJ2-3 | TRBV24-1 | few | CATSDLKGFRTDTQYF | TGTGCCACCAGTGATTTAAAGGGGTTTAGAACAGATACGCAGTATTTT
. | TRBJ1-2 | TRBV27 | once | CASSLSGLPSEGYTF | TGTGCCAGCAGTTTATCCGGTCTCCCATCCGAGGGCTACACCTTC
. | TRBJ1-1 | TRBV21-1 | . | CASSKGTRDRRCNTEAFF | TGTGCCAGCAGCAAGGGAACGAGGGACAGGAGATGTAACACTGAAGCTTTCTTT
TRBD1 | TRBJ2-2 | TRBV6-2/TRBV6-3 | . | CASSRQGGQNTGELFF | TGTGCCAGCAGTCGACAGGGCGGGCAGAACACCGGGGAGCTGTTTTTT
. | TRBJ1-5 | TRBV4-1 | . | CASSQEENSNQPQHF | TGCGCCAGCAGCCAAGAGGAAAATAGCAATCAGCCCCAGCATTTT
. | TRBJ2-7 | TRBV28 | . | CASSSESYEQYF | TGTGCCAGCAGTTCCGAATCCTACGAGCAGTACTTC
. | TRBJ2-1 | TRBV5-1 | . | CASSLSGNGNEQFF | TGCGCCAGCAGCTTGTCAGGGAATGGGAATGAGCAGTTCTTC
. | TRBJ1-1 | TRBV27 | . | CASKRGNTEAFF | TGTGCCTCAAAGAGGGGGAACACTGAAGCTTTCTTT
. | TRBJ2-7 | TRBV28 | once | CASSLSGLEQYF | TGTGCCAGCAGTTTATCCGGGTTGGAGCAGTACTTC
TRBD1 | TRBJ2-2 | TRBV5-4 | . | CASSLALTGGGSGELFF | TGTGCCAGCAGCTTGGCCCTAACAGGGGGCGGGTCCGGGGAGCTGTTTTTT
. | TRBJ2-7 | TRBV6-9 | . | CASSYSPVRYEQYF | TGTGCCAGCAGTTATAGTCCAGTGCGCTACGAGCAGTACTTC
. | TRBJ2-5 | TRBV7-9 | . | CASSLAGDATQYF | TGTGCCAGCAGCTTAGCAGGGGACGCGACCCAGTACTTC
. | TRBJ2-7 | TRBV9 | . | CASSADSTSSGEQYF | TGTGCCAGCAGCGCCGACAGTACTTCATCGGGCGAGCAGTACTTC
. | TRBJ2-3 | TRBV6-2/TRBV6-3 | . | CASSSYSSTDTQYF | TGTGCCAGCAGTTCGTACTCTAGCACAGATACGCAGTATTTT
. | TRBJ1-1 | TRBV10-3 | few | CAISESGGNTEAFF | TGTGCCATCAGTGAGAGTGGGGGGAACACTGAAGCTTTCTTT